This entry concerns a single T cell receptor beta chain. The antigen remains unidentified. Germline-derived CDR1 and CDR2 are MDHEN and SYDVKM. Trimming removed 6 bases from V and 8 bases from J, with 10 bases in between. The CDR3 totals 11 residues. This specimen comes from a study of cytomegalovirus exposure and HLA in healthy donors. General study findings and limits: Usually a TCR sequence was rare, but some public TCRs were found in many donors. It was taken for granted in presence/absence analyses that sequencing depth across donors was roughly uniform.

PCR employed 60 Vbeta and 13 Jbeta primers. Produced via immunoSEQ multiplex PCR; TCRdb's table is partial and in-frame only. Altogether around 250,000 clones are present, approximately 81% being singletons, with the ten largest covering around 8.3%. Sequenced material: PBMCs. The receptor's source is an older woman in good health and CMV-seropositive. This rearrangement joins TRBV28 to TRBJ1-1; no clear D gene. CDR3 nucleotides: TGTGCCAGCAGCCTCCACATAGAAGCTTTCTTT. Protein: CASSLHIEAFF.